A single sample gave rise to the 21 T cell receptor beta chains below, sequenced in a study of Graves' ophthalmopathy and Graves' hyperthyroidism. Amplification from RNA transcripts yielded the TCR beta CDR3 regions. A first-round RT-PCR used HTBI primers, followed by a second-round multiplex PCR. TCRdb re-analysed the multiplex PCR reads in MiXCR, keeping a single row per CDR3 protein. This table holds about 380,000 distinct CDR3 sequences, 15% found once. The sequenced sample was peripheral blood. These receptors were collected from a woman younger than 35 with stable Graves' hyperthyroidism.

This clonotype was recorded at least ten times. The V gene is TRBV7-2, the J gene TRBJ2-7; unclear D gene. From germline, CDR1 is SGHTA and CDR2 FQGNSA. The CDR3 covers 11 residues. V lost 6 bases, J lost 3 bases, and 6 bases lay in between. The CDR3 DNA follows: TGTGCCAGCAGAGGGTTCTACGAGCAGTACTTC. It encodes CASRGFYEQYF.

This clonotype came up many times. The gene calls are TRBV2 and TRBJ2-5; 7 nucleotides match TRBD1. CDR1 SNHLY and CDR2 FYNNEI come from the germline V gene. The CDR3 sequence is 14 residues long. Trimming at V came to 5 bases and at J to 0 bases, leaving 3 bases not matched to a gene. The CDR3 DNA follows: TGTGCCAGCAGTCGGGACAGTAACCAAGAGACCCAGTACTTC. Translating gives CASSRDSNQETQYF.

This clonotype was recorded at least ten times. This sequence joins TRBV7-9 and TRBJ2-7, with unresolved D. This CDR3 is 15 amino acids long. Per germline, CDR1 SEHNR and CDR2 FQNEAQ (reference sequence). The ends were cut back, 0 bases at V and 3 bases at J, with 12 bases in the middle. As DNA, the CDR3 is TGTGCCAGCAGCTTAGCCATCGACCCAGACTACGAGCAGTACTTC. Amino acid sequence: CASSLAIDPDYEQYF.

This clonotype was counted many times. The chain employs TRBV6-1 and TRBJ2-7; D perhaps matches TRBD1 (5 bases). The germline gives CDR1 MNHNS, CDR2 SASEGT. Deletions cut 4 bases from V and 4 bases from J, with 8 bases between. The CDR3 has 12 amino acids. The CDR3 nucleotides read TGTGCCAGCAGTGCCAAGGGGTACGAGCAGTACTTC. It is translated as CASSAKGYEQYF.

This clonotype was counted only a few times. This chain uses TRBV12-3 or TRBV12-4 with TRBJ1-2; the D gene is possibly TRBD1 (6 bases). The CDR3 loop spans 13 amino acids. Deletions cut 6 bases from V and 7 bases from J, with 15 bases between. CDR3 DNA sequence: TGTGCCAGCAGCGCAGGGGTGTTAAGTGGCTACACCTTC. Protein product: CASSAGVLSGYTF.

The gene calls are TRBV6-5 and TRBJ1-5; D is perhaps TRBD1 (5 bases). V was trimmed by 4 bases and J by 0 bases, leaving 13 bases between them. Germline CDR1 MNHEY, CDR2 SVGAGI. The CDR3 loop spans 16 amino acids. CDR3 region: CASSWDGPYSNQPQHF. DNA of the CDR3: TGTGCCAGCAGTTGGGACGGCCCATATAGCAATCAGCCCCAGCATTTT.

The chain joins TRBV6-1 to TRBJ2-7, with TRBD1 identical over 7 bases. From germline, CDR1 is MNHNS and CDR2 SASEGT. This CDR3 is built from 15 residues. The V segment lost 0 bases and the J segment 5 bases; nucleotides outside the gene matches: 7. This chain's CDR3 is CASSEAPRGPHEQYF. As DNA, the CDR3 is TGTGCCAGCAGTGAAGCACCGAGGGGGCCCCACGAGCAGTACTTC.

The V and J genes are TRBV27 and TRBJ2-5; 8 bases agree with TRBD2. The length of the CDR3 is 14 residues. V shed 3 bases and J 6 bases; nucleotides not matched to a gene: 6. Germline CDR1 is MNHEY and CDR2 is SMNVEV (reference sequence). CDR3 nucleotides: TGTGCCAGCAGTTTCGGTAGCGGGACGAAGACCCAGTACTTC. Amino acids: CASSFGSGTKTQYF.

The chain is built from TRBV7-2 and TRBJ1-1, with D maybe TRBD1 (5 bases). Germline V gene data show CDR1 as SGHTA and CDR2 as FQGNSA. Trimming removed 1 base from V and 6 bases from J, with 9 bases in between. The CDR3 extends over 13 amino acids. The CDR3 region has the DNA TGTGCCAGCAGCTTAGATCGGGACGCTGAAGCTTTCTTT. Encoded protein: CASSLDRDAEAFF.

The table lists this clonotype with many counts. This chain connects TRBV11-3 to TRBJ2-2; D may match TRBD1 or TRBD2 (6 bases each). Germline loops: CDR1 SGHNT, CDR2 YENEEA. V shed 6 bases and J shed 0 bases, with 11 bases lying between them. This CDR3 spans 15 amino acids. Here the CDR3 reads CASRFGGANTGELFF. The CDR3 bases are TGTGCCAGCAGGTTCGGGGGCGCGAACACCGGGGAGCTGTTTTTT.

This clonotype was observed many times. CDR3 bases: TGTGCCAGCAGCTTAGTGGCTAGCGAAGCCAAAAACATTCAGTACTTC. It codes for CASSLVASEAKNIQYF. J is TRBJ2-4 and V is TRBV7-2, with D maybe TRBD2 (6 bases). This CDR3 spans 16 amino acids. Germline V gene sequence: CDR1 SGHTA, CDR2 FQGNSA. Trimming removed 1 base at V and 0 bases at J, with 10 bases between.

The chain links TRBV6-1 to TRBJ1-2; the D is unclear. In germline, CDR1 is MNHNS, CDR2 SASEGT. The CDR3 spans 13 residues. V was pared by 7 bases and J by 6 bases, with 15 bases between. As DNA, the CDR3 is TGTGCCAGCACCGACTCCGACACTGATGGCTACACCTTC. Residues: CASTDSDTDGYTF.

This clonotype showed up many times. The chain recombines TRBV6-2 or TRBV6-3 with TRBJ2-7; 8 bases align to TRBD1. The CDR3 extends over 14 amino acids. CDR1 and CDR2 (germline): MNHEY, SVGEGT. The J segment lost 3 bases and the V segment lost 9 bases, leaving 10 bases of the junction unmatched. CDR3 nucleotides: TGTGCCAGTTCCGCGGGACAGGCGGACTACGAGCAGTACTTC. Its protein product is CASSAGQADYEQYF.

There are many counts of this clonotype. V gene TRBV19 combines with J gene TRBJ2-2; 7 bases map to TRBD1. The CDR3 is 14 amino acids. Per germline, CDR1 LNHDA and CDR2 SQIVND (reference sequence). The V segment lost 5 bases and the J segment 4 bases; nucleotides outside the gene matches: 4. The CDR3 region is CASSFNRGTGELFF. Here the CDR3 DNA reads TGTGCCAGTAGTTTTAACAGGGGCACCGGGGAGCTGTTTTTT.

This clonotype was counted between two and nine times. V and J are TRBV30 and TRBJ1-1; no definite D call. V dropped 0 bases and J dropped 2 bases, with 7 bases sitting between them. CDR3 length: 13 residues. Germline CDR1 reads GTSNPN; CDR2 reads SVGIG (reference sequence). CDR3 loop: CAWSVGRNTEAFF. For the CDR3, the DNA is TGTGCCTGGAGTGTAGGCAGAAACACTGAAGCTTTCTTT.

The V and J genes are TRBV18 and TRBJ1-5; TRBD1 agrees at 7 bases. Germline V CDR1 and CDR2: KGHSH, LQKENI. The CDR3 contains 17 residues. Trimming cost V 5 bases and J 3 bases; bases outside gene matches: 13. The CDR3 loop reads CASSGVTGTDVNQPQHF. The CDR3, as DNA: TGTGCCAGCTCAGGGGTTACCGGGACAGATGTCAATCAGCCCCAGCATTTT.

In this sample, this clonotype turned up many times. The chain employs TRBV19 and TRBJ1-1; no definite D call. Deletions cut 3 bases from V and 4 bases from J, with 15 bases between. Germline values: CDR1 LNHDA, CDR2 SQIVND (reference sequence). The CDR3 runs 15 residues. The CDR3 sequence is CASSISSGKGTEAFF. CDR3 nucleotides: TGTGCCAGTAGTATCTCATCGGGTAAAGGCACTGAAGCTTTCTTT.

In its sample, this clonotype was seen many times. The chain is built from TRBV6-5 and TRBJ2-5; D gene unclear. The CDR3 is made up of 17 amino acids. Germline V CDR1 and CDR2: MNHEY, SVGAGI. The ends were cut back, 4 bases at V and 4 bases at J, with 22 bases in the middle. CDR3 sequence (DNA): TGTGCCAGCAGTTCCCCCTCCGATCCAGCCAGAAGAGAGACCCAGTACTTC. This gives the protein CASSSPSDPARRETQYF.

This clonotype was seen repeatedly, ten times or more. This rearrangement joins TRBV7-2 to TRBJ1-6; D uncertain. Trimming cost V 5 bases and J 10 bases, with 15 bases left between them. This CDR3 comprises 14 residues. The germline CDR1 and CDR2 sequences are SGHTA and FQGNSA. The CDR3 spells CASSAAGGNSPLHF. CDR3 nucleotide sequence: TGTGCCAGCAGCGCCGCCGGAGGGAACTCACCCCTCCACTTT.

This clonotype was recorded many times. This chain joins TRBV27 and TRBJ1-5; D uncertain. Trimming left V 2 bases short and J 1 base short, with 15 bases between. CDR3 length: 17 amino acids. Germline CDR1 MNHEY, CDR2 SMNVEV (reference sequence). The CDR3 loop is CASSLRATLVSNQPQHF. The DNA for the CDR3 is TGTGCCAGCAGTTTAAGAGCGACGCTAGTGAGCAATCAGCCCCAGCATTTT.

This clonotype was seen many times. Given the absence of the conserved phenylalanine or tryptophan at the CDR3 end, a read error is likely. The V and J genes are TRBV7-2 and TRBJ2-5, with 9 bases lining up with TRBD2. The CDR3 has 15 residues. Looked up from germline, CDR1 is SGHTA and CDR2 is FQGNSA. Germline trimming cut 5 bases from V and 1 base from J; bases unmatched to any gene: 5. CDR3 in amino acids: CASSLHSGGQETQYL. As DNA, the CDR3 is TGTGCCAGCAGCCTGCATAGCGGGGGCCAAGAGACCCAGTACCTC.